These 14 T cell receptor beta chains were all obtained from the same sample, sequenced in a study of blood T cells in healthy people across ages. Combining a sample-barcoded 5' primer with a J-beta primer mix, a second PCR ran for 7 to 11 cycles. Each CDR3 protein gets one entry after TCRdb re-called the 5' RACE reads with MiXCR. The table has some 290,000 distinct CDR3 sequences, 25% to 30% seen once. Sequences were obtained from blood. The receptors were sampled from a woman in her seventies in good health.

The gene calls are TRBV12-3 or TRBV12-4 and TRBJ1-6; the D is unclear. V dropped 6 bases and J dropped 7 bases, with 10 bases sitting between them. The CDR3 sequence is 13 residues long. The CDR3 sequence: CASRPDGNSPLHF. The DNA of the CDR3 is TGTGCCAGCAGACCGGACGGGAATTCACCCCTCCACTTT.

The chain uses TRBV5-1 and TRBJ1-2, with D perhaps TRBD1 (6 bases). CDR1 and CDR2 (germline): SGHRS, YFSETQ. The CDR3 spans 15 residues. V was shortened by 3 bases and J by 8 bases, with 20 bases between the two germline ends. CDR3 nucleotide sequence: TGCGCCAGCAGCTATTATATGGGGGCAATTGAGGGCTACACCTTC. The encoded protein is CASSYYMGAIEGYTF. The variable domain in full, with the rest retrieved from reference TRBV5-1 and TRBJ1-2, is KAGVTQTPRYLIKTRGQQVTLSCSPISGHRSVSWYQQTPGQGLQFLFEYFSETQRNKGNFPGRFSGRQFSNSRSEMNVSTLELGDSALYLCASSYYMGAIEGYTFGSGTRLTVV.

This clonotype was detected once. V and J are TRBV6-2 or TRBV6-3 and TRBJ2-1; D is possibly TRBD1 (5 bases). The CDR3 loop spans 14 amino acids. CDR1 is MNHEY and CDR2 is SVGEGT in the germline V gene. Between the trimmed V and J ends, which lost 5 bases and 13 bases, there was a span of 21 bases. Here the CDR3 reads CASSRQIVDGHQFF. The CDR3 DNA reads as TGTGCCAGCAGTCGCCAAATCGTAGATGGACATCAGTTCTTC.

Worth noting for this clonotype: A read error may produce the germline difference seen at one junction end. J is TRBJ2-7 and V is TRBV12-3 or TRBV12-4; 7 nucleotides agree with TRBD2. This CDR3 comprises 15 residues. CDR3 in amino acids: CTSSPEGGSPYEQYF. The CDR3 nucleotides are TGTACCAGCAGCCCAGAGGGCGGGAGCCCCTACGAGCAGTACTTC.

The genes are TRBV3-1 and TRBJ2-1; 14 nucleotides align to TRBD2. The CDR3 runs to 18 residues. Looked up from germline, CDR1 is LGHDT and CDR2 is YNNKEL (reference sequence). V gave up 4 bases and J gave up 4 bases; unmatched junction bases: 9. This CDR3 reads CASSRRGTSGSTYNEQFF. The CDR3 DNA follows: TGTGCCAGCAGCCGAAGAGGGACTAGCGGGAGTACTTACAATGAGCAGTTCTTC.

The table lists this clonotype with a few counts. The CDR3 DNA reads TGTGCCAGCAGGGTACGTCCCGCGAACACCGGGGAGCTGTTTTTT. It encodes CASRVRPANTGELFF. V usage is TRBV12-3 or TRBV12-4 and J usage is TRBJ2-2; no firm D call. V was shortened by 6 bases and J by 0 bases, with 11 bases between the two germline ends. The CDR3 consists of 15 residues.

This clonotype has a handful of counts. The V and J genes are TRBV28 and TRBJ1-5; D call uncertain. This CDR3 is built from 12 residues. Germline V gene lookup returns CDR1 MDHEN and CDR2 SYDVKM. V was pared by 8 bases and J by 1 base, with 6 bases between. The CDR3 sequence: CASEDSNQPQHF. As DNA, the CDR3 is TGTGCCAGCGAGGACAGCAATCAGCCCCAGCATTTT.

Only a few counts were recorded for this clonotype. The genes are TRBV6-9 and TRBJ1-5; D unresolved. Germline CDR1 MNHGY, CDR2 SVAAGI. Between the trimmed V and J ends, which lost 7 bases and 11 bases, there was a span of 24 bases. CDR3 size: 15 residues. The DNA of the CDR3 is TGTGCCAGCACCAAATCCTCCAAGGGCCGGGTGGCCCAGCATTTT. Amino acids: CASTKSSKGRVAQHF.

Written as DNA, the CDR3 is TGTGCCAGCAATCTGGACAGGGGGTTGTACGAGCAGTACTTC. It codes for CASNLDRGLYEQYF. This rearrangement joins TRBV28 to TRBJ2-7, with 10 bases lining up with TRBD1. Trimming took 7 bases from V and 4 from J; bases not matched to a gene: 7. The CDR3 contains 14 residues. The V gene's germline CDR1 is MDHEN and CDR2 SYDVKM.

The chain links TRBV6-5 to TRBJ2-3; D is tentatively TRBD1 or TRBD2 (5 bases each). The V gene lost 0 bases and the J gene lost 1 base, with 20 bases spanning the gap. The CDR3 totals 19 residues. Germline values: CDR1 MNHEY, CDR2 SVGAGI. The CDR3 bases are TGTGCCAGCAGTTACTCTGGAGGTGAGGGGCTGTCACGCACAGATACGCAGTATTTT. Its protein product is CASSYSGGEGLSRTDTQYF.

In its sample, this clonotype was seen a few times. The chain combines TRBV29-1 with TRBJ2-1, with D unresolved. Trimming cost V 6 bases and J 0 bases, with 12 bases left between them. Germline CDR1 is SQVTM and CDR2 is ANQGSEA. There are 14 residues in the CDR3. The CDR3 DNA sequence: TGCAGCGTCGTACCCATAAGCTCCTACAATGAGCAGTTCTTC. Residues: CSVVPISSYNEQFF.

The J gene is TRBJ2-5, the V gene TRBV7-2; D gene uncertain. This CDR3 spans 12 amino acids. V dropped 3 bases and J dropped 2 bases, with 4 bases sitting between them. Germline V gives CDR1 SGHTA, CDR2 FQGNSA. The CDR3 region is CASSFEQETQYF. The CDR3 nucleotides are TGTGCCAGCAGCTTCGAACAAGAGACCCAGTACTTC.

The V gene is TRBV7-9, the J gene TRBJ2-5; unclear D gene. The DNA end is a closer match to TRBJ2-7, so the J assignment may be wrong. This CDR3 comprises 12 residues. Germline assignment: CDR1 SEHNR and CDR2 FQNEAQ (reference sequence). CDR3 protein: CASSLNYNEQYF. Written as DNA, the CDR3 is TGTGCCAGCAGCTTAAACTACAACGAGCAGTACTTC.

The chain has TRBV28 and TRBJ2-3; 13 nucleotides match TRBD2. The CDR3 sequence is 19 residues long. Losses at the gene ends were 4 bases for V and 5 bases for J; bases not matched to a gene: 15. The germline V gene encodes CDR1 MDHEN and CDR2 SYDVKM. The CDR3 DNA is TGTGCCAGCAGTTCACCGGACCTTTGGACTAGCGGGAGTATAGATACGCAGTATTTT. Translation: CASSSPDLWTSGSIDTQYF.